The 8 T cell receptor beta chains given below trace back to one sample, sequenced in a study of shared clonotypes between healthy human individuals. Clones were sequenced by immunoSEQ multiplex PCR, and TCRdb holds only the in-frame ones, with some missing. The sample includes some 490,000 clones, about 78% of them seen just once. The specimen sequenced was PBMCs. These receptors all come from a woman between 40 and 50 years old in good health. Some clones in this sample may be carry-over from other donors' samples.

There are a few counts of this clone. The gene calls are TRBV7-2 and TRBJ2-1, with 9 bases aligning to TRBD2. CDR1 and CDR2 (germline): SGHTA, FQGNSA. The CDR3 totals 16 residues. V gave up 6 bases and J gave up 2 bases; unmatched junction bases: 8. CDR3 bases: TGTGCCAGCAGACCCCCAGCGGGAGGACCCTACAATGAGCAGTTCTTC. Amino acid sequence: CASRPPAGGPYNEQFF.

J is TRBJ2-2 and V is TRBV7-9; D remains unclear. Looked up from germline, CDR1 is SEHNR and CDR2 is FQNEAQ (reference sequence). With 2 bases removed from V and 4 bases from J, the gap between germline ends came to 5 bases. The CDR3 is 13 amino acids. The CDR3 sequence: CASSLFGTGELFF. The CDR3 bases are TGTGCCAGCAGCTTATTTGGCACCGGGGAGCTGTTTTTT.

V is TRBV4-1 and J is TRBJ2-2, with 9 bases fitting TRBD2. The germline V gene encodes CDR1 MGHRA and CDR2 YSYEKL. The CDR3 runs to 18 residues. V was clipped by 0 bases and J by 8 bases; unmatched bases: 13. CDR3 region: CASSQDRTSASWAGELFF. DNA of the CDR3: TGCGCCAGCAGCCAAGATCGGACTAGCGCAAGTTGGGCTGGGGAGCTGTTTTTT.

The chain has TRBV14 and TRBJ2-1, with TRBD2 matching 7 bases. Germline CDR1 SGHDN, CDR2 FVKESK. Germline trimming cut 3 bases from V and 5 bases from J; bases unmatched to any gene: 13. The CDR3 totals 17 residues. This CDR3 reads CASSQGWAGDLNNEQFF. The CDR3 DNA reads TGTGCCAGCAGCCAGGGGTGGGCGGGAGATCTTAACAATGAGCAGTTCTTC. Based on the CDR3 plus reference TRBV14 and TRBJ2-1, the full variable domain is EAGVTQFPSHSVIEKGQTVTLRCDPISGHDNLYWYRRVMGKEIKFLLHFVKESKQDESGMPNNRFLAERTGGTYSTLKVQPAELEDSGVYFCASSQGWAGDLNNEQFFGPGTRLTVL.

The rearrangement joins TRBV30 to TRBJ1-2; 11 positions agree with TRBD1. CDR3 length: 15 residues. Germline V gene data show CDR1 as GTSNPN and CDR2 as SVGIG (reference sequence). Germline trimming cut 0 bases from V and 7 bases from J; bases unmatched to any gene: 7. This CDR3 is CAWSVLGQGAGGYTF. DNA of the CDR3: TGTGCCTGGAGTGTACTCGGACAGGGGGCGGGTGGCTACACCTTC.

The chain couples TRBV29-1 to TRBJ1-2; D unresolved. Germline V gene lookup returns CDR1 SQVTM and CDR2 ANQGSEA. V was pared by 3 bases and J by 4 bases, with 9 bases between. This CDR3 is built from 12 residues. DNA for the CDR3: TGCAGCGTTGAGTTCACAGCCTATGGCTACACCTTC. Protein: CSVEFTAYGYTF.

With respect to this clone: Other nucleotide sequences from this sample produce the same CDR3. This chain uses TRBV14 with TRBJ1-3, with D perhaps TRBD1 (5 bases). CDR1 is SGHDN and CDR2 is FVKESK in the germline V gene. The V and J ends lost 0 bases and 1 base respectively, with 13 bases between them. This CDR3 has 17 amino acids. The CDR3 region is CASSQDLPRASGNTIYF. In DNA form, the CDR3 reads TGTGCCAGCAGCCAAGATCTCCCCAGGGCTTCTGGAAACACCATATATTTT.

J is TRBJ1-3 and V is TRBV18; TRBD1 matches at 9 bases. Germline V lookup: CDR1 KGHSH, CDR2 LQKENI. V was pared by 3 bases and J by 4 bases, with 4 bases of the junction left unmatched. The CDR3 has 15 residues. CDR3 bases: TGTGCCAGCTCACCGGGACAGGGCTCAGGAAACACCATATATTTT. It translates to CASSPGQGSGNTIYF. The full variable domain, in which reference TRBV18 and TRBJ1-3 provide the parts outside the CDR3, is NAGVMQNPRHLVRRRGQEARLRCSPMKGHSHVYWYRQLPEEGLKFMVYLQKENIIDESGMPKERFSAEFPKEGPSILRIQQVVRGDSAAYFCASSPGQGSGNTIYFGEGSWLTVV.